Each of the 24 T cell receptor beta chains below was sequenced from the same sample in a study of vaccination effects on CD4 cells after COVID-19. Antigens for these TCRs are unknown. The protocol was immunoSEQ multiplex PCR, while the TCRdb copy is restricted to in-frame clones and leaves out a portion. The repertoire holds about 48,000 clones, with about four fifths as singletons. In the ViraFEST assay, antigen-specific CD4+ clonotypes were identified by expansion after peptide-pool stimulation. Isolation of CD4+ T cells took place after 10 to 11 days of culture. Two doses of either BNT162b2 or mRNA-1273 were given to each participant. Specimen: CD4+ T cells from PBMCs cultured with HCoV-OC43 spike peptides, collected after COVID-19 vaccination. Noted subset: HCoV-OC43 spike overlapping peptide pool stimulation. Every receptor here comes from a human donor who received a COVID-19 vaccine.

J is TRBJ1-1 and V is TRBV30, with D uncertain. This CDR3 is 12 amino acids long. V lost 4 bases to trimming and J lost 5 bases, with 11 bases between them. CDR1 and CDR2 from the germline V gene are GTSNPN and SVGIG (reference sequence). The CDR3 loop reads CAWTVGSTEAFF. The CDR3 nucleotides read TGTGCCTGGACGGTGGGGAGTACTGAAGCTTTCTTT.

This clone was seen a single time. V usage is TRBV3-1 (or the pseudogene TRBV3-2) and J usage is TRBJ2-2; TRBD2 matches at 16 bases. The germline V gene encodes CDR1 LGHDT and CDR2 YNNKEL (reference sequence). V was pared by 5 bases and J by 6 bases, with 3 bases of the junction left unmatched. This CDR3 is 16 amino acids long. Written as DNA, the CDR3 is TGTGCCAGCAGCTTCGGGACTAGCGGGAGGGCCGGGGAGCTGTTTTTT. It yields the protein CASSFGTSGRAGELFF.

This clone was picked up one time. J is TRBJ2-6 and V is TRBV10-2, with D hard to call. Germline V gene lookup returns CDR1 WSHSY and CDR2 SAAADI. This CDR3 contains 20 residues. Trimming pared 0 bases from V and 1 base from J, leaving 19 bases between. CDR3 in DNA: TGCGCCAGCAGTGAGTCATTATGGGTCGGATCACAGTCTGGGGCCAACGTCCTGACTTTC. As protein: CASSESLWVGSQSGANVLTF.

The V gene is TRBV6-4, the J gene TRBJ2-3, with 7 bases matching TRBD1. Germline V gene sequence: CDR1 MRHNA, CDR2 SNTAGT. Germline trimming cut 4 bases from V and 3 bases from J; bases unmatched to any gene: 4. The CDR3 is 14 amino acids. CDR3 protein: CASSVSQGTDTQYF. Written as DNA, the CDR3 is TGTGCCAGCAGTGTTTCACAGGGGACAGATACGCAGTATTTT.

The chain recombines TRBV11-2 with TRBJ1-6; 7 bases map to TRBD1. The CDR3 consists of 15 residues. V lost 5 bases, J lost 9 bases, and 10 bases stayed unmatched. Germline values: CDR1 SGHAT, CDR2 FQNNGV. CDR3 DNA sequence: TGTGCCAGCAGCCTTCGGGCAGGGGGACTTTCACCCCTCCACTTT. Translated: CASSLRAGGLSPLHF.

The chain joins TRBV5-1 to TRBJ2-3; 14 bases align to TRBD2. The germline CDR1 and CDR2 sequences are SGHRS and YFSETQ. The CDR3 spans 16 residues. J was trimmed by 4 bases and V by 4 bases; bases with no gene match: 5. Written as DNA, the CDR3 is TGCGCCAGCAGCCCCTCGGGACTAGCGGGAGCAGATACGCAGTATTTT. It yields the protein CASSPSGLAGADTQYF.

The rearrangement uses TRBV14 and TRBJ2-3; 7 nucleotides line up with TRBD1. This CDR3 is built from 16 residues. The V and J ends lost 3 bases and 4 bases, in that order; junction bases with no gene match: 10. The germline CDR1 and CDR2 sequences are SGHDN and FVKESK. Here the CDR3 DNA reads TGTGCCAGCAGCCAGTTCCAGGGGGTCTCCTCAGATACGCAGTATTTT. Its protein product is CASSQFQGVSSDTQYF.

This chain connects TRBV7-2 to TRBJ1-5; 7 nucleotides line up with TRBD1. Germline CDR1 and CDR2: SGHTA and FQGNSA. This CDR3 has 16 residues. V lost 6 bases to trimming and J lost 6 bases; unmatched junction nucleotides: 14. CDR3 in amino acids: CASSSGVGQVGQPQHF. CDR3 DNA: TGTGCCAGCAGTTCAGGGGTAGGACAGGTTGGTCAGCCCCAGCATTTT.

The chain couples TRBV4-1 to TRBJ2-5; the D is unclear. V was pared by 2 bases and J by 7 bases, with 8 bases between. The CDR3 has 12 residues. Germline-derived CDR1 and CDR2 are MGHRA and YSYEKL. CDR3 coding DNA: TGCGCCAGCAGCCAATCCCTTGGGACCCAGTACTTC. Translation: CASSQSLGTQYF.

CDR3 sequence (DNA): TGTGCCAGCAGTTTTCGCTTTTTGGGCACTGAAGCTTTCTTT. This translates into CASSFRFLGTEAFF. The rearrangement links TRBV6-2 or TRBV6-3 to TRBJ1-1; no clear D gene. Germline V CDR1 and CDR2: MNHEY, SVGEGT. The V end was cut by 4 bases, the J end by 4 bases, with 13 bases between. The CDR3 runs to 14 residues.

This chain connects TRBV27 to TRBJ1-2; the D gene is possibly TRBD1 (5 bases). The CDR3 is 15 amino acids. CDR1 is MNHEY and CDR2 is SMNVEV in the germline V gene (reference sequence). V was shortened by 6 bases and J by 4 bases, with 18 bases between the two germline ends. This CDR3 reads CASRLARGGGYGYTF. CDR3 sequence (DNA): TGTGCCAGCAGACTTGCCCGGGGCGGGGGCTATGGCTACACCTTC.

DNA for the CDR3: TGTGCCAGCACTCAACAGGGGGGATCTGGAAACACCATATATTTT. Translating gives CASTQQGGSGNTIYF. The gene calls are TRBV6-5 and TRBJ1-3; 8 nucleotides match TRBD1. Germline V gene sequence: CDR1 MNHEY, CDR2 SVGAGI. This CDR3 spans 15 amino acids. Trimming removed 7 bases from V and 1 base from J; junction bases left unmatched: 6.

This chain connects TRBV7-7 to TRBJ2-2; 9 nucleotides agree with TRBD1. Germline values: CDR1 SSHAT, CDR2 FNYEAQ (reference sequence). With 5 bases clipped from V and 5 bases from J, the junction kept 15 bases outside the gene matches. This CDR3 region has 18 residues. CDR3 DNA: TGTGCCAGCAGCCCGGTACCGGGACAGGGAGTTGAGACCGGGGAGCTGTTTTTT. Translated, it gives CASSPVPGQGVETGELFF.

J is TRBJ1-2 and V is TRBV6-1; 7 bases match TRBD1. Trimming took 2 bases from V and 4 from J; bases not matched to a gene: 13. This CDR3 has 17 amino acids. Germline V gives CDR1 MNHNS, CDR2 SASEGT. CDR3 sequence (DNA): TGTGCCAGCAGTGAACCGTCAGACAGGGCCCTTCGCTATGGCTACACCTTC. It yields the protein CASSEPSDRALRYGYTF.

The J gene is TRBJ2-7, the V gene TRBV27, with TRBD1 matching 7 bases. The V gene end was trimmed by 7 bases and the J gene end by 5 bases; junction bases not matched to a gene: 17. Germline V gene sequence: CDR1 MNHEY, CDR2 SMNVEV (reference sequence). This CDR3 contains 16 residues. CDR3 region: CASTKFVGQTFDEQYF. CDR3 DNA sequence: TGTGCCAGCACCAAATTTGTGGGACAGACCTTTGACGAGCAGTACTTC.

This clone was observed a few times. This chain links TRBV7-9 with TRBJ1-1; 9 nucleotides line up with TRBD1. CDR1 and CDR2 (germline): SEHNR, FQNEAQ (reference sequence). CDR3 size: 13 residues. V lost 5 bases, J lost 5 bases, and 3 bases stayed unmatched. The CDR3 DNA is TGTGCCAGCAGCCGGACAGGGGAGACTGAAGCTTTCTTT. Translation: CASSRTGETEAFF.

The chain recombines TRBV5-4 with TRBJ2-7; 11 bases agree with TRBD1. V shed 1 base, J shed 3 bases, and the junction held 3 bases outside the gene matches. The germline gives CDR1 SGHNT, CDR2 YYREEE (reference sequence). This CDR3 is built from 15 residues. The CDR3 reads CASSLSGTGGYEQYF. As DNA, the CDR3 is TGTGCCAGCAGCTTGTCCGGGACAGGGGGCTACGAGCAGTACTTC.

The gene calls are TRBV5-1 and TRBJ2-3, with 7 bases aligning to TRBD1. This CDR3 has 19 amino acids. The junction had 17 bases not matched to a gene; V was cut back by 4 bases and J by 0 bases. Per the germline V gene, CDR1 is SGHRS and CDR2 is YFSETQ. CDR3 DNA sequence: TGCGCCAGCAGCCGCTCAGGGTTGAGGGGGCTCAGTAGCACAGATACGCAGTATTTT. Protein: CASSRSGLRGLSSTDTQYF.

The CDR3 protein is CASSLVGSGSGEQYF. CDR3 DNA: TGTGCCAGCAGCTTAGTAGGTAGCGGGAGCGGGGAGCAGTACTTC. This chain uses TRBV7-9 with TRBJ2-7, with 9 bases fitting TRBD2. Germline trimming cut 1 base from V and 7 bases from J; bases unmatched to any gene: 8. Germline loops: CDR1 SEHNR, CDR2 FQNEAQ (reference sequence). The CDR3 contains 15 residues.

This clone was detected a few times. V is TRBV27 and J is TRBJ2-7; D might be TRBD1 (6 bases). The CDR3 covers 17 residues. The germline V gene has CDR1 MNHEY and CDR2 SMNVEV (reference sequence). Trimming cost V 2 bases and J 4 bases, with 21 bases left between them. The CDR3 DNA follows: TGTGCCAGCAGTTTAGGGTTTGGGGCAGGGACATCTTACGAGCAGTACTTC. Protein product: CASSLGFGAGTSYEQYF.

This clone was picked up a small number of times. The genes are TRBV5-5 and TRBJ2-2; 10 bases align to TRBD1. Trimming took 2 bases from V and 5 from J; bases not matched to a gene: 15. This CDR3 contains 19 residues. Germline V gene data show CDR1 as SGHKS and CDR2 as YYEKEE (reference sequence). CDR3 bases: TGTGCCAGCAGCTTAGCAGCGGGACAGGGGTTTTTTCGGACCGGGGAGCTGTTTTTT. Amino acids: CASSLAAGQGFFRTGELFF.

This chain links TRBV5-4 with TRBJ1-6; D is undetermined. The CDR3 is 15 residues long. CDR1 is SGHNT and CDR2 is YYREEE in the germline V gene (reference sequence). V shed 1 base and J shed 7 bases, with 12 bases lying between them. CDR3 coding DNA: TGTGCCAGCAGCTTGTCTTCAGGTTCCAATTCACCCCTCCACTTT. It is translated as CASSLSSGSNSPLHF.

This clone was found a few times. The chain links TRBV6-5 to TRBJ1-5, with D perhaps matching TRBD1 (6 bases). The length of the CDR3 is 13 residues. Looked up from germline, CDR1 is MNHEY and CDR2 is SVGAGI. V was shortened by 6 bases and J by 1 base, with 7 bases between the two germline ends. CDR3 sequence: CASRQGSNQPQHF. CDR3 coding DNA: TGTGCCAGCAGACAGGGCAGCAATCAGCCCCAGCATTTT.

In its sample, this clone is medium-sized. The gene calls are TRBV7-8 and TRBJ2-7; 14 bases are a match to TRBD2. This CDR3 contains 14 residues. Germline lookup yields CDR1 SGHVS and CDR2 FQNEAQ. The junction had 2 bases not matched to a gene; V was cut back by 4 bases and J by 6 bases. Here the CDR3 DNA reads TGTGCCAGCAGCTGGGGACTAGCGGGAGTCGAGCAGTACTTC. It encodes CASSWGLAGVEQYF.